This T cell receptor (beta chain) was found in a study of cytomegalovirus exposure and HLA in healthy donors. Study observations and caveats: The authors listed 150 to 200 TCR beta chains as cytomegalovirus-associated. Specificity for CMV antigens was confirmed in vitro for a few of the CMV-associated chains.

The PCR was carried out with 60 Vbeta primers and 13 Jbeta primers. Assay used: immunoSEQ multiplex PCR; TCRdb lists only in-frame clones, some missing. In the table there are about 62,000 clones, roughly 86% of which are singletons. As to this clone: What it binds is not known.

The CDR3 length is 13 residues. Germline lookup yields CDR1 SGHRS and CDR2 YFSETQ. V was trimmed by 4 bases and J by 1 base, leaving 8 bases between them. The chain has TRBV5-1 and TRBJ1-1; D gene ambiguous. Material for sequencing was PBMCs. This sequence was found in a man between 18 and 29 years old in good health and CMV-seronegative. CDR3 coding DNA: TGCGCCAGCAGCCCGACACCGAACACTGAAGCTTTCTTT. It is translated as CASSPTPNTEAFF. Looking up the rest from reference TRBV5-1 and TRBJ1-1 gives the full variable domain: KAGVTQTPRYLIKTRGQQVTLSCSPISGHRSVSWYQQTPGQGLQFLFEYFSETQRNKGNFPGRFSGRQFSNSRSEMNVSTLELGDSALYLCASSPTPNTEAFFGQGTRLTVV.